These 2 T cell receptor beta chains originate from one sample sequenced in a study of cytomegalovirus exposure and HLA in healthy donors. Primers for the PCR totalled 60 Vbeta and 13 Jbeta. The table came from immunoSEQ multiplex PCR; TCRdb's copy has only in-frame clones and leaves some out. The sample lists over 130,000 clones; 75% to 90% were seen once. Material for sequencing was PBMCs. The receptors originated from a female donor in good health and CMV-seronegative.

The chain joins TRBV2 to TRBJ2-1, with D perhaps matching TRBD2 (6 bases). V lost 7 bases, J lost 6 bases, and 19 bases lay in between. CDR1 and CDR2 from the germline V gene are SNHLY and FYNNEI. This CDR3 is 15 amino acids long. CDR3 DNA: TGTGCCAGCACACCGGGACTCAGATCCAGCAATGAGCAGTTCTTC. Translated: CASTPGLRSSNEQFF.

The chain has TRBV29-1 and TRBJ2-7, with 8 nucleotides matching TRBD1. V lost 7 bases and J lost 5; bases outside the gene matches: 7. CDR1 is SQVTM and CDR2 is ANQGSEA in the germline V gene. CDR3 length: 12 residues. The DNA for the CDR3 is TGCAGCGGGCAGGACAGGGAGCACGAGCAGTACTTC. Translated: CSGQDREHEQYF.